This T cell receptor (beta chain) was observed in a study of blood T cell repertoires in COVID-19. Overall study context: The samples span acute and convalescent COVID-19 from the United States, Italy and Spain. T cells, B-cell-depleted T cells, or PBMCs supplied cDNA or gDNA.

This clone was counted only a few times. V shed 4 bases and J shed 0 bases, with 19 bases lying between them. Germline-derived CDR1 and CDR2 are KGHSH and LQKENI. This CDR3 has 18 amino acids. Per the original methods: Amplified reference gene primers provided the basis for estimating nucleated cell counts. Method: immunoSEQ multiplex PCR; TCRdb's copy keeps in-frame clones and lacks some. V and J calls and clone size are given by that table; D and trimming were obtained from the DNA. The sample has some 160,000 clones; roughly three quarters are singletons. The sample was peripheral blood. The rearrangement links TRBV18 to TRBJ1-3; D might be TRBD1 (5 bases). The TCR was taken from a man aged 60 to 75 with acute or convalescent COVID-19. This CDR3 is CASSRAPGLRISGNTIYF. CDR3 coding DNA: TGTGCCAGCTCACGTGCCCCGGGACTCCGTATCTCTGGAAACACCATATATTTT. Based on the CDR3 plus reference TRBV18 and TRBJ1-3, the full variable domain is NAGVMQNPRHLVRRRGQEARLRCSPMKGHSHVYWYRQLPEEGLKFMVYLQKENIIDESGMPKERFSAEFPKEGPSILRIQQVVRGDSAAYFCASSRAPGLRISGNTIYFGEGSWLTVV.